A selection of T cell receptor beta chains follows, all from one sample in a study of blood T cell repertoires in COVID-19. Method: immunoSEQ multiplex PCR; TCRdb's copy keeps in-frame clones and lacks some. The repertoire holds tens of thousands of clones, with 86% as singletons. Sequencing input: peripheral blood. These TCRs come from a man older than 75 with acute or convalescent COVID-19. The CDR3 runs from the conserved cysteine through the conserved F or W. D genes are given only for firm matches. Expanded clones get a size class; other rows say once, few or many, or leave the size out.

abundance: NA; j_gene: TRBJ2-1; d_gene: TRBD2; v_gene: TRBV4-1; CDR3nt: TGCGCCAGCAGCTTAGGACTAGCGGGAAGTAATGAGCAGTTCTTC; CDR3aa: CASSLGLAGSNEQFF
abundance: once; j_gene: TRBJ1-2; d_gene: NA; v_gene: TRBV18; CDR3nt: TGTGCCAGCTCGCCGACAGACCTCTATGGCTACACCTTC; CDR3aa: CASSPTDLYGYTF
abundance: NA; j_gene: TRBJ2-7; d_gene: NA; v_gene: TRBV12-3/TRBV12-4; CDR3nt: TGTGCCAGCAGTTACGCGGCTACCTTGAAGCAGTACTTC; CDR3aa: CASSYAATLKQYF
abundance: once; j_gene: TRBJ1-6; d_gene: TRBD1; v_gene: TRBV6-1; CDR3nt: TGTGCCAGCAGTGAACAGGGGGCGAATTCACCCCTCCACTTT; CDR3aa: CASSEQGANSPLHF
abundance: once; j_gene: TRBJ2-2; d_gene: NA; v_gene: TRBV5-4; CDR3nt: TGTGCCAGCAGCTCACCGGGCCAGGGGTGGACCGGGGAGCTGTTTTTT; CDR3aa: CASSSPGQGWTGELFF
abundance: NA; j_gene: TRBJ1-1; d_gene: NA; v_gene: TRBV29-1; CDR3nt: TGCAGCGTAGCTTGGGAGGGAAACACTGAAGCTTTCTTT; CDR3aa: CSVAWEGNTEAFF
abundance: NA; j_gene: TRBJ2-1; d_gene: NA; v_gene: TRBV11-3; CDR3nt: TGTGCCAGCAGCTTAAACAGGGTCAATGAGCAGTTCTTC; CDR3aa: CASSLNRVNEQFF
abundance: NA; j_gene: TRBJ1-4; d_gene: NA; v_gene: TRBV14; CDR3nt: TGTGCCAGCAGCCAAGTGACGGGTTTTAGTGAAAAACTGTTTTTT; CDR3aa: CASSQVTGFSEKLFF
abundance: few; j_gene: TRBJ2-7; d_gene: TRBD2; v_gene: TRBV5-1; CDR3nt: TGCGCCAGCTCGCGGGGGGACGCTATGGGGTACGAGCAGTACTTC; CDR3aa: CASSRGDAMGYEQYF
abundance: NA; j_gene: TRBJ2-7; d_gene: NA; v_gene: TRBV5-5; CDR3nt: TGTGCCAGCAGCCCTCAGGCTTCTTTCCTCTACGAGCAGTACTTC; CDR3aa: CASSPQASFLYEQYF
abundance: NA; j_gene: TRBJ2-7; d_gene: NA; v_gene: TRBV18; CDR3nt: TGTGCCAGCTCACCACCGTCAGCGGGCTCCTACGAGCAGTACTTC; CDR3aa: CASSPPSAGSYEQYF
abundance: NA; j_gene: TRBJ2-1; d_gene: TRBD2; v_gene: TRBV29-1; CDR3nt: TGCAGCGTTGGGCAGCGGGGGGGCTTCAATGAGCAGTTCTTC; CDR3aa: CSVGQRGGFNEQFF
abundance: NA; j_gene: TRBJ2-7; d_gene: TRBD2; v_gene: TRBV18; CDR3nt: TGTGCCAGCTCACCACGGGAGGGCGACGAGCAGTACTTC; CDR3aa: CASSPREGDEQYF
abundance: NA; j_gene: TRBJ2-2; d_gene: TRBD2; v_gene: TRBV7-2; CDR3nt: TGTGCCAGCAGCTCCCCGGGACTAGCGGGGGGGCACGGGGAGCTGTTTTTT; CDR3aa: CASSSPGLAGGHGELFF
abundance: NA; j_gene: TRBJ1-2; d_gene: NA; v_gene: TRBV5-1; CDR3nt: TGCGCCAGCAGCTTGATCGAGCAGGGAGGGTATGGCTACACCTTC; CDR3aa: CASSLIEQGGYGYTF
abundance: NA; j_gene: TRBJ1-4; d_gene: TRBD1; v_gene: TRBV7-2; CDR3nt: TGTGCCAGCAGCTTAGACGGACAGGGGGGGCATACTAATGAAAAACTGTTTTTT; CDR3aa: CASSLDGQGGHTNEKLFF
abundance: NA; j_gene: TRBJ2-3; d_gene: TRBD2; v_gene: TRBV3-1/TRBV3-2; CDR3nt: TGTGCCAGCAGCCTCTTGGGTAGCGGGGGGCAAACAGATACGCAGTATTTT; CDR3aa: CASSLLGSGGQTDTQYF
abundance: NA; j_gene: TRBJ2-5; d_gene: NA; v_gene: TRBV5-1; CDR3nt: TGCGCCAGCAGCTTGGATCCGGGATTTCAAGAGACCCAGTACTTC; CDR3aa: CASSLDPGFQETQYF
abundance: once; j_gene: TRBJ1-5; d_gene: NA; v_gene: TRBV5-6; CDR3nt: TGTGCCAGCGCACAGGTACATCAGCCCCAGCATTTT; CDR3aa: CASAQVHQPQHF
abundance: NA; j_gene: TRBJ2-3; d_gene: TRBD1; v_gene: TRBV11-2; CDR3nt: TGTGCCAGCAGCTTCAATCTCCAGGGGGCAACGCAGTATTTT; CDR3aa: CASSFNLQGATQYF
abundance: once; j_gene: TRBJ1-1; d_gene: NA; v_gene: TRBV7-2; CDR3nt: TGTGCCAGCAGGGAGGGGCAGACCCCTACTGAAGCTTTCTTT; CDR3aa: CASREGQTPTEAFF
abundance: NA; j_gene: TRBJ2-7; d_gene: TRBD1; v_gene: TRBV11-3; CDR3nt: TGTGCCAGCAGCTTAAAGACAGGGGCCTACGAGCAGTACTTC; CDR3aa: CASSLKTGAYEQYF
abundance: NA; j_gene: TRBJ1-5; d_gene: NA; v_gene: TRBV27; CDR3nt: TGTGCCAGCAGTTTTACAGAACAACAGCCCCAGCATTTT; CDR3aa: CASSFTEQQPQHF
abundance: NA; j_gene: TRBJ2-2; d_gene: TRBD1; v_gene: TRBV7-3; CDR3nt: TGTGCCAGCAGCTTAAAGGACAGGGGGCTCCCCGGGGAGCTGTTTTTT; CDR3aa: CASSLKDRGLPGELFF
abundance: few; j_gene: TRBJ2-2; d_gene: TRBD1; v_gene: TRBV7-9; CDR3nt: TGTGCCAGCAGCTTCTCGGACAGGGGATTTAGCACCGGGGAGCTGTTTTTT; CDR3aa: CASSFSDRGFSTGELFF
abundance: NA; j_gene: TRBJ2-5; d_gene: NA; v_gene: TRBV12-2; CDR3nt: TGTGCAAGTCGCTTGGGAGTTCAAGAGACCCAGTACTTC; CDR3aa: CASRLGVQETQYF
abundance: NA; j_gene: TRBJ1-6; d_gene: NA; v_gene: TRBV6-5; CDR3nt: TGTGCCACCTCCCTGCGTAATTCACCCCTCCACTTT; CDR3aa: CATSLRNSPLHF
abundance: NA; j_gene: TRBJ2-2; d_gene: NA; v_gene: TRBV6-5; CDR3nt: TGTGCCAGCAGACAAAGTCTGGTGGCCGGGGAGCTGTTTTTT; CDR3aa: CASRQSLVAGELFF
abundance: NA; j_gene: TRBJ1-3; d_gene: NA; v_gene: TRBV9; CDR3nt: TGTGCCAGCAGCTCATCGACAGGCCTCTCTGGAAACACCATATATTTT; CDR3aa: CASSSSTGLSGNTIYF